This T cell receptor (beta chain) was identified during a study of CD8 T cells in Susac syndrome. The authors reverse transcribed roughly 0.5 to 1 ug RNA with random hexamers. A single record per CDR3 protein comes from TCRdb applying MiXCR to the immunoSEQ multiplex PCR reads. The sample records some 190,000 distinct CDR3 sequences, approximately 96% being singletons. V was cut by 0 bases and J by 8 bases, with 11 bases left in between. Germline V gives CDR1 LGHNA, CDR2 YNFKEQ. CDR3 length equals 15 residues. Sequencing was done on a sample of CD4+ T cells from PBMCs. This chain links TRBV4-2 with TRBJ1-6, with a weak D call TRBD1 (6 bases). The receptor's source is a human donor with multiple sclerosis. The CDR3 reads CASSQDVSGDSPLHF. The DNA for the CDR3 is TGTGCCAGCAGCCAAGATGTGTCAGGGGATTCACCCCTCCACTTT.